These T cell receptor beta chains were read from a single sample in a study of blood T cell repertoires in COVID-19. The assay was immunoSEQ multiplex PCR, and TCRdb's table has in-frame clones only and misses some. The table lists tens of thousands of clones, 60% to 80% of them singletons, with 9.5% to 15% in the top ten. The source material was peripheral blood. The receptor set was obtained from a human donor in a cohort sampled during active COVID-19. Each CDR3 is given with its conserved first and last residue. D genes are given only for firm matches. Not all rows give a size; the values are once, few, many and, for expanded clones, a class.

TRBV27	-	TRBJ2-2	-	TGTGCCAGTAGAGGGGGTAGATCCGGGGAGCTGTTTTTT	CASRGGRSGELFF
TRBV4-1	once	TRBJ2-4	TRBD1	TGCGCCAGCAGCCCCCGGACAGGGGCGTTTGACATTCAGTACTTC	CASSPRTGAFDIQYF
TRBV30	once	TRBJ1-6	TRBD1	TGTGCCTGGAGTCCGCCGGGGGGACAGGGGAATTCACCCCTCCACTTT	CAWSPPGGQGNSPLHF
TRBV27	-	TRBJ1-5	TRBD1	TGTGCCAGCAGTTCGGACAGGGGATGGGGTCAGCCCCAGCATTTT	CASSSDRGWGQPQHF
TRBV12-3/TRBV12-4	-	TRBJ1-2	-	TGTGCCAGCAGAGCGGAGTCCCTCACGAGCTACACCTTC	CASRAESLTSYTF
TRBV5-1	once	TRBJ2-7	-	TGCGCCAGCAGTCCGTCCGTTTCATCCCTAGCAAAGCAGTACTTC	CASSPSVSSLAKQYF
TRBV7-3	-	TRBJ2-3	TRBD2	TGTGCCAGCAGCTTAATAGCGGGGGACACAGATACGCAGTATTTT	CASSLIAGDTDTQYF
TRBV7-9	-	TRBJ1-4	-	TGTGCCAGCAGCCGCGGAATCGGGTATGGTAATGAAAAACTGTTTTTT	CASSRGIGYGNEKLFF
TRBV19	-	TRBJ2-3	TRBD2	TGTGCCAGTAGTACACTAGCGGGGCTTAGCACAGATACGCAGTATTTT	CASSTLAGLSTDTQYF
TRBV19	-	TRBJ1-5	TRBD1	TGTGCCAGTAGAAGGGGGGACAGGGGAGGAAATCAGCCCCAGCATTTT	CASRRGDRGGNQPQHF
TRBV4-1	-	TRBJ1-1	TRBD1	TGCGCCAGCAGCCAACCATTCAGGGGGCACACTGAAGCTTTCTTT	CASSQPFRGHTEAFF
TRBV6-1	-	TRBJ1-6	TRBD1	TGTGCCAGCAGTGTCCAGGGGGGCCTCGCGCGGAATAATTCACCCCTCCACTTT	CASSVQGGLARNNSPLHF
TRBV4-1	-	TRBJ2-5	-	TGCGCCCCCGGACGGGGACAAGAGACCCAGTACTTC	CAPGRGQETQYF
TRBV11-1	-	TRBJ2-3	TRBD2	TGTGCCAGCAGCTTTGCGGGGGGGCCCGATACGCAGTATTTT	CASSFAGGPDTQYF
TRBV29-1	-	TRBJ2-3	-	TGCAGCGTCTCCCAGGGTGGCGGGATTACAGATACGCAGTATTTT	CSVSQGGGITDTQYF
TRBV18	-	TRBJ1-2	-	TGTGCCAGCTCACCTTCGACAGTACTCTATGGCTACACCTTC	CASSPSTVLYGYTF
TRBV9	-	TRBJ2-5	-	TGTGCCAGCAGCGTAGGAGGGAGCTTCCAAGAGACCCAGTACTTC	CASSVGGSFQETQYF
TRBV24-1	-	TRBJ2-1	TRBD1	TGTGCCACCAGTGACCGGGACAGGGGTGCGAGGGAGCAGTTCTTC	CATSDRDRGAREQFF
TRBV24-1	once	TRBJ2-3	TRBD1	TGTGCCACCGGGGGACAGGGTCAGACAGATACGCAGTATTTT	CATGGQGQTDTQYF
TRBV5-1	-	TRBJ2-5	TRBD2	TGCGCCAGCAGCTTGGGAGTTGGAGCGGGAGGGCCAGAGGAGACCCAGTACTTC	CASSLGVGAGGPEETQYF
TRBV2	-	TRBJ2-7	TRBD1	TGTGCCAGCAGAGACAGGGGGCGGCAGTACTTC	CASRDRGRQYF
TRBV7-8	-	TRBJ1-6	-	TGTGCCAGCAGCTTCGAGGTGGGTTCACCCCTCCACTTT	CASSFEVGSPLHF
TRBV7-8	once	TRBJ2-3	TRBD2	TGTGCCAGCAGCTTAGTGGCGGGAGGGCACACAGATACGCAGTATTTT	CASSLVAGGHTDTQYF
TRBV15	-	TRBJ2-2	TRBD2	TGTGCCACCAGCAGGCACCGGGGCGGGGGCACCGGGGAGCTGTTTTTT	CATSRHRGGGTGELFF
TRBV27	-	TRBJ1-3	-	TGTGCCAGCAGTTCACAGGGCGGCTCTGGAAACACCATATATTTT	CASSSQGGSGNTIYF
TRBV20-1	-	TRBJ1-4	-	TGCAGTGCCACCCGACAGGAGAACGTCTGGTTT	CSATRQENVWF
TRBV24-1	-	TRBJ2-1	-	TGTGCCACCAGTGCGGCTAGCGTTGACAATGAGCAGTTCTTC	CATSAASVDNEQFF
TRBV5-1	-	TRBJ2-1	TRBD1	TGCGCCAGCAGCTACTACAGGGGCAATGAGCAGTTCTTC	CASSYYRGNEQFF
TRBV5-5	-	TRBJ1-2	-	TGTGCCAGCAGCTACGACAGACGTTCTGGTGGCTACACCTTC	CASSYDRRSGGYTF
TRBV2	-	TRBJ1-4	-	TGTGCCAGCAGTGACGGCAGGGGAAGTGAAAAACTGTTTTTT	CASSDGRGSEKLFF
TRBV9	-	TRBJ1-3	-	TGTGCCAGCAGCGTAATCGGGTCTGCTGGAAACACCATATATTTT	CASSVIGSAGNTIYF
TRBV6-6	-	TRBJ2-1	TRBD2	TGTGCCAGCCGGGGCGGGAGCTCCTACAATGAGCAGTTCTTC	CASRGGSSYNEQFF
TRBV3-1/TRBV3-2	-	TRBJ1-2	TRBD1	TGTGCCAGCAGCCTGGGACAGGGGAATGGCTACACCTTC	CASSLGQGNGYTF
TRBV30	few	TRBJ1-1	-	TGTGCCTGGACCCTGGGTACAGTGAACACTGAAGCTTTCTTT	CAWTLGTVNTEAFF
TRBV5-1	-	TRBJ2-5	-	TGCGCCAGCAGCTTGGCTAAGGGGCGAGAGACCCAGTACTTC	CASSLAKGRETQYF
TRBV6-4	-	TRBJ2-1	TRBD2	TGTGCCAGCAGTGACTACCTAGCGGGTTACAATGAGCAGTTCTTC	CASSDYLAGYNEQFF
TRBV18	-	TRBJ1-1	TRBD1	TGTGCCAGCTCACCGCGACTAGAAGGGGGCGAAGCTTTCTTT	CASSPRLEGGEAFF